The 2 T cell receptor beta chains presented below share a single source sample, sequenced in a study of T cell changes during pregnancy in multiple sclerosis. Using immunoSEQ multiplex PCR, the repertoire was profiled, and TCRdb retains in-frame clones only, with some absent. The table includes about 49,000 clones, nearly 90% detected once. The sequences come from peripheral blood, collected after pregnancy. These receptors came from a female donor in good health, enrolled as a control in a pregnancy study.

The chain carries TRBV6-5 and TRBJ1-2; 10 bases align to TRBD1. Germline CDR1 is MNHEY and CDR2 is SVGAGI. The CDR3 sequence is 15 residues long. V trimming: 6 bases; J trimming: 3 bases; junction bases outside the gene matches: 7. DNA for the CDR3: TGTGCCAGCAGCTTTCCGGGACAGGGGTACTATGGCTACACCTTC. Translated, it gives CASSFPGQGYYGYTF.

The chain employs TRBV15 and TRBJ2-7; 10 bases are a match to TRBD1. The J segment lost 5 bases and the V segment lost 8 bases, leaving 6 bases of the junction unmatched. Germline V gene sequence: CDR1 LNHNV, CDR2 YYDKDF (reference sequence). The CDR3 sequence is 13 residues long. CDR3 nucleotide sequence: TGTGCCACCGCGAGGGACAGGGGCCACGAGCAGTACTTC. Translated: CATARDRGHEQYF.